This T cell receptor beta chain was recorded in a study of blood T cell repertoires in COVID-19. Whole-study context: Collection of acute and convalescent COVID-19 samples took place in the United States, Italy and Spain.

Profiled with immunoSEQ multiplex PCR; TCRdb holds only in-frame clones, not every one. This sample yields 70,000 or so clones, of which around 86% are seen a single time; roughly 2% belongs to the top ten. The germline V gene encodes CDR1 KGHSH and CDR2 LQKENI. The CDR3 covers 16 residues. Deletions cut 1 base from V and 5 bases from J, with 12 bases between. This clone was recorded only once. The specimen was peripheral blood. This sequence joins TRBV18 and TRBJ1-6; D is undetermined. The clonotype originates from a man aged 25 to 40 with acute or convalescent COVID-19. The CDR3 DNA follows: TGTGCCAGCTCACCACGTCCAGAGACTGATAATTCACCCCTCCACTTT. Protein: CASSPRPETDNSPLHF.